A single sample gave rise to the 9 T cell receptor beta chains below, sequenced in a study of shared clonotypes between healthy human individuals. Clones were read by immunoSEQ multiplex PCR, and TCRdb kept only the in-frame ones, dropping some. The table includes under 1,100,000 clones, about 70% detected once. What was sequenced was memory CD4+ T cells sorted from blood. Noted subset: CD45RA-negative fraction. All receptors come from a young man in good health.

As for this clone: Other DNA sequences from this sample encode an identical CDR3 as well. CDR3 DNA sequence: TGTGCCAGCAGCGCCGGGACTAGCGGCTACAATGAGCAGTTCTTC. Protein sequence: CASSAGTSGYNEQFF. This chain uses TRBV9 with TRBJ2-1; 11 bases align to TRBD2. Germline loops: CDR1 SGDLS, CDR2 YYNGEE. V lost 3 bases, J lost 3 bases, and 2 bases stayed unmatched. CDR3 length: 15 amino acids. Complete variable domain (other parts from reference TRBV9 and TRBJ2-1): DSGVTQTPKHLITATGQRVTLRCSPRSGDLSVYWYQQSLDQGLQFLIQYYNGEERAKGNILERFSAQQFPDLHSELNLSSLELGDSALYFCASSAGTSGYNEQFFGPGTRLTVL.

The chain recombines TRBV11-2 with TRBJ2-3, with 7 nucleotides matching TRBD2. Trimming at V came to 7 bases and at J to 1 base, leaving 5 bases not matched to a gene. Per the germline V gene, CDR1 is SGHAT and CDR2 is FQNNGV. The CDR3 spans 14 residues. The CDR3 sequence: CASKLSGGTDTQYF. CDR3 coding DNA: TGTGCCAGCAAACTGAGCGGGGGCACAGATACGCAGTATTTT. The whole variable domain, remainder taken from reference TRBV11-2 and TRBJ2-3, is EAGVAQSPRYKIIEKRQSVAFWCNPISGHATLYWYQQILGQGPKLLIQFQNNGVVDDSQLPKDRFSAERLKGVDSTLKIQPAKLEDSAVYLCASKLSGGTDTQYFGPGTRLTVL.

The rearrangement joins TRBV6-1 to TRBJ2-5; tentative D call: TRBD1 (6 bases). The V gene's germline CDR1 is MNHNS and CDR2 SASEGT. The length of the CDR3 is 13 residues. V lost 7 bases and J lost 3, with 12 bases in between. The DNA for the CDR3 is TGTGCCAGCACCTTAGGGGGTAAAGAGACCCAGTACTTC. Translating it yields CASTLGGKETQYF.

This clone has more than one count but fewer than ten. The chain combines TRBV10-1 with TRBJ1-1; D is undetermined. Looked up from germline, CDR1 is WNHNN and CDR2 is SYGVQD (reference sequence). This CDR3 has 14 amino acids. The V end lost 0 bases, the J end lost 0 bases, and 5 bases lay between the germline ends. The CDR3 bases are TGCGCCAGCAGTGAGTCCGCCCTGAACACTGAAGCTTTCTTT. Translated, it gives CASSESALNTEAFF.

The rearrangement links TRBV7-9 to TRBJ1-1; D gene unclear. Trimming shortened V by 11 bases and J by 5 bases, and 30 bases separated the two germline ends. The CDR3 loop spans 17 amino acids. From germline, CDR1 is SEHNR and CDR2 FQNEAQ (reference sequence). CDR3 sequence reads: CALLSMVGRTGWTEAFF. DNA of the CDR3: TGTGCCCTTCTCAGCATGGTCGGACGGACCGGTTGGACTGAAGCTTTCTTT. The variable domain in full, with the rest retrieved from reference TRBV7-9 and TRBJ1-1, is DTGVSQNPRHKITKRGQNVTFRCDPISEHNRLYWYRQTLGQGPEFLTYFQNEAQLEKSRLLSDRFSAERPKGSFSTLEIQRTEQGDSAMYLCALLSMVGRTGWTEAFFGQGTRLTVV.

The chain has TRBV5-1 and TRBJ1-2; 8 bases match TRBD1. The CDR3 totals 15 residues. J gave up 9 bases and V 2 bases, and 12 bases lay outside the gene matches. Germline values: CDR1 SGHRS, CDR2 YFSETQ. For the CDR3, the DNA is TGCGCCAGCAGCTTAAACCGGGACAGGTTCAGTCGCTACACCTTC. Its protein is CASSLNRDRFSRYTF.

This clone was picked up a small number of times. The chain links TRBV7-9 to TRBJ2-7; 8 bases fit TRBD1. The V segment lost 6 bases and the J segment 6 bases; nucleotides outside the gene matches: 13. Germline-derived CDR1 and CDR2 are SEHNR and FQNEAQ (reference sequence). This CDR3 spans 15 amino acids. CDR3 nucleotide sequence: TGTGCCAGCAGTTTGGCCCGGACAGGGAAGGGCGAGCAGTACTTC. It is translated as CASSLARTGKGEQYF.

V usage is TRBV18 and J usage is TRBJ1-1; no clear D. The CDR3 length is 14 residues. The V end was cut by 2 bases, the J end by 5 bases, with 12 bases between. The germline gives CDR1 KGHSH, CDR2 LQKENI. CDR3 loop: CASSPGERTTEAFF. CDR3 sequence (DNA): TGTGCCAGCTCACCAGGGGAGAGGACGACTGAAGCTTTCTTT.

CDR3 protein: CASSQTTGANTGELFF. CDR3 coding DNA: TGCGCCAGCAGCCAAACGACAGGCGCAAACACCGGGGAGCTGTTTTTT. This chain links TRBV4-3 with TRBJ2-2; maybe TRBD1 (6 bases). V lost 2 bases, J lost 2 bases, and 12 bases lay in between. CDR1 is LGHNA, CDR2 YSLEER, per germline. This CDR3 has 16 residues.